This T cell receptor beta chain is drawn from a study of blood T cell repertoires in COVID-19. Trimming cost V 7 bases and J 8 bases, with 30 bases left between them. CDR1 and CDR2 (germline): SNHLY, FYNNEI. This CDR3 spans 19 amino acids. In the authors' workflow: The assay estimated nucleated cells by amplifying reference gene primers. The assay was immunoSEQ multiplex PCR, and TCRdb's table has in-frame clones only and misses some. V and J calls and clone size follow that table, whereas D and trimming were derived from the DNA. Among 250,000 to 400,000 clones listed, 85% to 90% were seen once. The sequencing input was peripheral blood. The clonotype comes from a woman in her 30s with COVID-19, enrolled during active disease. The chain recombines TRBV2 with TRBJ1-6; D is possibly TRBD1 (5 bases). The chain's CDR3 is CASMAPGLWGVSVDSPLHF. The CDR3 DNA sequence: TGTGCCAGCATGGCTCCGGGACTTTGGGGCGTTTCGGTGGATTCACCCCTCCACTTT.